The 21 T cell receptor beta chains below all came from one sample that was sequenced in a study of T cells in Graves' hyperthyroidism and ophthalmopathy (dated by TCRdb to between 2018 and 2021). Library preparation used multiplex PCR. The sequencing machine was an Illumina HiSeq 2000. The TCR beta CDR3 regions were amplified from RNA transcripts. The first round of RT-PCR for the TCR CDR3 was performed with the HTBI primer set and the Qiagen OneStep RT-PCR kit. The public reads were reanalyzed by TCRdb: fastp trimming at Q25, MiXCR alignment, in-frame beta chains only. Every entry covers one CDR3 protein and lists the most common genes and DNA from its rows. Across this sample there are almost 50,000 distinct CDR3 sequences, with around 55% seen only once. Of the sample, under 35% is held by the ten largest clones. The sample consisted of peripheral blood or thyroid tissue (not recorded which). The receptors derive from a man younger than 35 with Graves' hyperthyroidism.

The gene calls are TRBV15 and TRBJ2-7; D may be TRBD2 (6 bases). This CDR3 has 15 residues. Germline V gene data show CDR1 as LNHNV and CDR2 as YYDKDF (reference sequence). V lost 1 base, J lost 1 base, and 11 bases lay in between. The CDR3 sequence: CATSRAGLGSYEQYF. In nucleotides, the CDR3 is TGTGCCACCAGCAGAGCGGGACTGGGGTCCTACGAGCAGTACTTC.

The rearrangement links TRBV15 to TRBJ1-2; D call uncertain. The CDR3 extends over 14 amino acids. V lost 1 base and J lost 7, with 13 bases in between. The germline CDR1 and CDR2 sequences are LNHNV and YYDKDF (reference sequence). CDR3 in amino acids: CATSRGTDLFGYTF. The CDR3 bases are TGTGCCACCAGCAGAGGGACTGACCTATTTGGCTACACCTTC.

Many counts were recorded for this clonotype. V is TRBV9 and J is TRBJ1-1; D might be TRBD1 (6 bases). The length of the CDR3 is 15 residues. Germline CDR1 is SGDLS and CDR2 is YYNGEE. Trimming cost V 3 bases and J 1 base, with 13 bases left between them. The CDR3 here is CASSAPQGGNTEAFF. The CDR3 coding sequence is TGTGCCAGCAGCGCCCCACAGGGCGGGAACACTGAAGCTTTCTTT.

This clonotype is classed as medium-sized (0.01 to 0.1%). The CDR3: CSASALAGVSYEQYF. The CDR3 DNA sequence: TGCAGTGCTAGCGCGCTAGCGGGAGTATCCTACGAGCAGTACTTC. The gene calls are TRBV20-1 and TRBJ2-7, with 10 positions matching TRBD2. J was trimmed by 1 base and V by 3 bases; bases with no gene match: 6. CDR3 size: 15 residues. Germline-derived CDR1 and CDR2 are DFQATT and SNEGSKA (reference sequence).

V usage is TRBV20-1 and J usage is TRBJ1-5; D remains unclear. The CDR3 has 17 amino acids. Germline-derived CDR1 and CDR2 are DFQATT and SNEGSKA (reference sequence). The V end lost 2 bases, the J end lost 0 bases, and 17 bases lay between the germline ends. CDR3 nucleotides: TGCAGTGCTAGACCCCGAGTTGGACCTTCTAGCAATCAGCCCCAGCATTTT. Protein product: CSARPRVGPSSNQPQHF.

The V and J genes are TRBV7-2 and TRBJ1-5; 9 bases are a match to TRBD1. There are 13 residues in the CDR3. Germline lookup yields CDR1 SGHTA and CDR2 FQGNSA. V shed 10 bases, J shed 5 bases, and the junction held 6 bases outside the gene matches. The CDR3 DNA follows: TGTGCCATCAGTGGGACAGGGCATCAGCCCCAGCATTTT. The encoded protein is CAISGTGHQPQHF. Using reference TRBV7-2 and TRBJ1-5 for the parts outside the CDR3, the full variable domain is GAGVSQSPSNKVTEKGKDVELRCDPISGHTALYWYRQSLGQGLEFLIYFQGNSAPDKSGLPSDRFSAERTGGSVSTLTIQRTQQEDSAVYLCAISGTGHQPQHFGDGTRLSIL.

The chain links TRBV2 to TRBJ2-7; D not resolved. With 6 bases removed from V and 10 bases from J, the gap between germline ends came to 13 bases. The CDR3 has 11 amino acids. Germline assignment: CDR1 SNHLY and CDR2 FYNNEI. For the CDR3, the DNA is TGTGCCAGCAGGGGTATGAGTCCCCAGTACTTC. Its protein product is CASRGMSPQYF.

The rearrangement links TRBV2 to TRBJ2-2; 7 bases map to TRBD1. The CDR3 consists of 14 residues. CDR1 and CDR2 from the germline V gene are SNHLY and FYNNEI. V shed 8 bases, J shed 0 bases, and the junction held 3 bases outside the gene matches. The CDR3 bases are TGTGCCAGCCAGACAGGGTCGAACACCGGGGAGCTGTTTTTT. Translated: CASQTGSNTGELFF.

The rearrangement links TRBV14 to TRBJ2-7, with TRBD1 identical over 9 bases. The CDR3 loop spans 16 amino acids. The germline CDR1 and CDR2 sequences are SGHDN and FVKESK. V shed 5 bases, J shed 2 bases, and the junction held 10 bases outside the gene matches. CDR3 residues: CASSSYRTGDPYEQYF. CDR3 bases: TGTGCCAGCAGCTCGTACAGGACAGGGGATCCCTACGAGCAGTACTTC.

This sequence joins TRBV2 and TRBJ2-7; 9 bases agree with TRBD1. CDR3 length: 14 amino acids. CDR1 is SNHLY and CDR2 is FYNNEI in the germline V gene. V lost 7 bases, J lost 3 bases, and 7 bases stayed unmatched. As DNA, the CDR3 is TGTGCCAGCATTGGACCGGGACAGGGCTACGAGCAGTACTTC. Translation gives CASIGPGQGYEQYF.

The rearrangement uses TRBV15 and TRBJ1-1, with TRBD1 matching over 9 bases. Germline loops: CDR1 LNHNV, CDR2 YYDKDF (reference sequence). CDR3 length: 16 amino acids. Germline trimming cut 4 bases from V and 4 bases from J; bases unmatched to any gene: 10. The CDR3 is CATSKDRGRLVTEAFF. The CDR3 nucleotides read TGTGCCACCAGCAAGGACAGGGGACGACTCGTCACTGAAGCTTTCTTT.

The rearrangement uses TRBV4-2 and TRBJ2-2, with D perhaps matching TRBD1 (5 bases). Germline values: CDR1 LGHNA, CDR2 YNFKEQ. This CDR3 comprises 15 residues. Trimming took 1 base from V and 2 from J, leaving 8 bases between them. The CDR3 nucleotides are TGTGCCAGCAGCCAAGGGACAACTAACACCGGGGAGCTGTTTTTT. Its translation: CASSQGTTNTGELFF.

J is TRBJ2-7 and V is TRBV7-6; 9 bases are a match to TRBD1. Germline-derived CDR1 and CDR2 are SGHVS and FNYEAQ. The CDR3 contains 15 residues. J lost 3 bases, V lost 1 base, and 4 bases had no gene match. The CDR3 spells CASSLDTGGNYEQYF. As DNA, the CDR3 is TGTGCCAGCAGCTTAGACACAGGGGGCAACTACGAGCAGTACTTC.

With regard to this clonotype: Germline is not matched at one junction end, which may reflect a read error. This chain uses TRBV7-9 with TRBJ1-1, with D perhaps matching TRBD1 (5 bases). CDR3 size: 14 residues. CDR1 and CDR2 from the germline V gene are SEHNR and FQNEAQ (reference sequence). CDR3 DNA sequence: TGTGCCAGCAGTTATACAGGTTTGAACACTGAAGCCTTCTTT. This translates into CASSYTGLNTEAFF.

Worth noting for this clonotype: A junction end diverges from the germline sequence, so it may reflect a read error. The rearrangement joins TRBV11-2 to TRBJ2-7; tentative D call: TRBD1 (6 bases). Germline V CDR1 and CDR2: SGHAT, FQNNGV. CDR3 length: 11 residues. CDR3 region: CTSGQHDEQYF. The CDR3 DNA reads TGTACCAGTGGACAGCACGACGAGCAGTACTTC. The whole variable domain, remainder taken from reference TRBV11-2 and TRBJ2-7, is EAGVAQSPRYKIIEKRQSVAFWCNPISGHATLYWYQQILGQGPKLLIQFQNNGVVDDSQLPKDRFSAERLKGVDSTLKIQPAKLEDSAVYLCTSGQHDEQYFGPGTRLTVT.

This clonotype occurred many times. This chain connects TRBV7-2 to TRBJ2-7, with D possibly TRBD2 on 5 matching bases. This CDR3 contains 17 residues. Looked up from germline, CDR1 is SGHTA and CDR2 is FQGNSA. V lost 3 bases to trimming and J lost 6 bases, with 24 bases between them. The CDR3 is CASSFHGAGQLSGEQYF. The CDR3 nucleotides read TGTGCCAGCAGCTTTCACGGCGCGGGCCAGCTGTCCGGCGAGCAGTACTTC. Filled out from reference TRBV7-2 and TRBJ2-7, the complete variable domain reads GAGVSQSPSNKVTEKGKDVELRCDPISGHTALYWYRQSLGQGLEFLIYFQGNSAPDKSGLPSDRFSAERTGGSVSTLTIQRTQQEDSAVYLCASSFHGAGQLSGEQYFGPGTRLTVT.

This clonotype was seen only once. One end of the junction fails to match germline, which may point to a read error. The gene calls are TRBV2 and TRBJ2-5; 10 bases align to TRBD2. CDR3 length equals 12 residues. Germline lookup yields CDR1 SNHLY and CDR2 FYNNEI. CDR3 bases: TGTGCCAGCAGGCTAGCGGGAGAGGCCCAGTACTTC. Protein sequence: CASRLAGEAQYF. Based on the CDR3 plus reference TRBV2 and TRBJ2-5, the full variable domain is EPEVTQTPSHQVTQMGQEVILRCVPISNHLYFYWYRQILGQKVEFLVSFYNNEISEKSEIFDDQFSVERPDGSNFTLKIRSTKLEDSAMYFCASRLAGEAQYFGPGTRLLVL.

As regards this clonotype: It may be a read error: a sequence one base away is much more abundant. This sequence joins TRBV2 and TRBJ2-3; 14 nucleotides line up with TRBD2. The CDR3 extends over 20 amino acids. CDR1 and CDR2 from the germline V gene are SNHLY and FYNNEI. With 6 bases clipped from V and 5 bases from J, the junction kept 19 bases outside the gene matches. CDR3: CASRTGAGGLAGGTGDTQYF. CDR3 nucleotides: TGTGCCAGCAGAACGGGGGCCGGAGGACTAGCGGGAGGAACCGGAGATACGCAGTATTTT.

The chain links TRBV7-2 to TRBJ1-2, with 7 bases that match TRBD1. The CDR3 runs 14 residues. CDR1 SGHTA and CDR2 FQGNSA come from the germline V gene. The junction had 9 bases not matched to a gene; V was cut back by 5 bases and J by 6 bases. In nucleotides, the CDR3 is TGTGCCAGCAGCGGCACGACAGGGACTGATGGCTACACCTTC. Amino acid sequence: CASSGTTGTDGYTF. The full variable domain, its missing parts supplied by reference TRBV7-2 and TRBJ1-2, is GAGVSQSPSNKVTEKGKDVELRCDPISGHTALYWYRQSLGQGLEFLIYFQGNSAPDKSGLPSDRFSAERTGGSVSTLTIQRTQQEDSAVYLCASSGTTGTDGYTFGSGTRLTVV.

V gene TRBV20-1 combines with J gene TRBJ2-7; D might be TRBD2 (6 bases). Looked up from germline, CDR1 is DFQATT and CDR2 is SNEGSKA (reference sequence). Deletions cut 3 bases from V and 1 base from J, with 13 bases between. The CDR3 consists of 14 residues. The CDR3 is CSASQGGISYEQYF. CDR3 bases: TGCAGTGCTAGTCAGGGAGGTATATCCTACGAGCAGTACTTC.

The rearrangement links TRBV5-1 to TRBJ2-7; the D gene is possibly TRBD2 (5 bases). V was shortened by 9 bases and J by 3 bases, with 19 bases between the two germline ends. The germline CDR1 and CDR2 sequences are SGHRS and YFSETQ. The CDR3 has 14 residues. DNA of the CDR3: TGCGCCAACGAACCTGGGAGAGACGACTACGAGCAGTACTTC. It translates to CANEPGRDDYEQYF.